These T cell receptor beta chains were read from a single sample in a study of T cells in Graves' hyperthyroidism and ophthalmopathy. TCRdb ran MiXCR on the multiplex PCR reads and lists one entry per CDR3 protein. The sample has about 610,000 distinct CDR3 sequences, under 15% seen once. The sample consisted of blood. The receptors derive from a woman between 35 and 50 years old with Graves' ophthalmopathy. Each CDR3 is given without its conserved first and last residue.

V: TRBV19
J: TRBJ1-1
CDR3: ASSIPYNRDRTEAF

V: TRBV15
J: TRBJ1-2
CDR3: ATSRRDRCCT

V: TRBV2
J: TRBJ2-7
CDR3: ASRGTSYYEQY

V: TRBV3-1
J: TRBJ1-2
CDR3: ASSHRDRGRGGYT

V: TRBV11-2
J: TRBJ2-7
CDR3: ASSLDRKGSYEQY

V: TRBV9
J: TRBJ2-7
CDR3: ASSVGSGGVYEQY

V: TRBV12-3/TRBV12-4
J: TRBJ2-7
CDR3: ASSLHRVYEQY

V: TRBV28
J: TRBJ1-1
CDR3: ASSPWGDSRHTEAF

V: TRBV6-1
J: TRBJ1-2
CDR3: ASSETGGTGGYT

V: TRBV28
J: TRBJ2-5
CDR3: ASTKGGTTRFGAQY

V: TRBV14
J: TRBJ1-1
CDR3: ASSQDRSGGKAF

V: TRBV2
J: TRBJ2-5
CDR3: ASSALRSEETQY

V: TRBV7-2
J: TRBJ1-5
CDR3: ASSWRREQPQH

V: TRBV6-1
J: TRBJ1-5
CDR3: ASKGFDRTNQPQH

V: TRBV5-1
J: TRBJ2-5
CDR3: ASSFKVTETQY

V: TRBV20-1
J: TRBJ1-1
CDR3: SARDRGRMNTEAF

V: TRBV4-3
J: TRBJ1-2
CDR3: ASSQDGRVGDGYT

V: TRBV12-3/TRBV12-4
J: TRBJ1-1
CDR3: ASSWGTALHTEAF

V: TRBV12-3/TRBV12-4
J: TRBJ1-1
CDR3: ASSLGHGKAF

V: TRBV10-3
J: TRBJ2-2
CDR3: ATGLAGLNTGELF

V: TRBV6-2/TRBV6-3
J: TRBJ2-7
CDR3: ASSPRDTLFYEQY

V: TRBV9
J: TRBJ2-2
CDR3: ASSGRTGTSGSRAGELF

V: TRBV10-3
J: TRBJ2-5
CDR3: AISERASETQY

V: TRBV11-1
J: TRBJ2-7
CDR3: ASSLAASGRTSYEQY

V: TRBV5-1
J: TRBJ2-6
CDR3: ASSFGDRAGANVLT

V: TRBV11-2
J: TRBJ2-7
CDR3: ASSLRGSGFYEQY

V: TRBV13
J: TRBJ2-2
CDR3: ASSSEGTTTGGELF

V: TRBV20-1
J: TRBJ2-7
CDR3: SARDGLDRDYEQY

V: TRBV11-3
J: TRBJ2-1
CDR3: ASSLALNEQF

V: TRBV6-5
J: TRBJ2-2
CDR3: ASSFLTGDSNTGELF

V: TRBV12-5
J: TRBJ2-1
CDR3: ASGSPRTSSYNEQF

V: TRBV12-5
J: TRBJ2-3
CDR3: ASGFIYRYSTDTQY

V: TRBV6-1
J: TRBJ2-4
CDR3: ASSEGNIAKNIQY

V: TRBV28
J: TRBJ2-4
CDR3: ASSPGTRTGIQY

V: TRBV7-2
J: TRBJ2-7
CDR3: ASSPGDDPYEQY

V: TRBV12-3/TRBV12-4
J: TRBJ2-2
CDR3: ASSPQFGRVDTGELF

V: TRBV6-1
J: TRBJ2-7
CDR3: ASSPLKFPNYEQY

V: TRBV24-1
J: TRBJ2-5
CDR3: ATGRGSQETQY

V: TRBV19
J: TRBJ1-5
CDR3: ASTSFSNQPQH

V: TRBV7-2
J: TRBJ2-7
CDR3: ASSLGQGHYEQY

V: TRBV12-3/TRBV12-4
J: TRBJ1-2
CDR3: ASSRTGAAYGYT

V: TRBV6-2/TRBV6-3
J: TRBJ1-4
CDR3: ASSYREFGEKLF

V: TRBV11-2
J: TRBJ2-5
CDR3: ASSLETGGIETQY

V: TRBV6-5
J: TRBJ2-7
CDR3: ASSYTLAGGYEQY

V: TRBV7-2
J: TRBJ2-7
CDR3: ASSGASGSYEQY

V: TRBV30
J: TRBJ1-5
CDR3: AWSVGGGALQPQH